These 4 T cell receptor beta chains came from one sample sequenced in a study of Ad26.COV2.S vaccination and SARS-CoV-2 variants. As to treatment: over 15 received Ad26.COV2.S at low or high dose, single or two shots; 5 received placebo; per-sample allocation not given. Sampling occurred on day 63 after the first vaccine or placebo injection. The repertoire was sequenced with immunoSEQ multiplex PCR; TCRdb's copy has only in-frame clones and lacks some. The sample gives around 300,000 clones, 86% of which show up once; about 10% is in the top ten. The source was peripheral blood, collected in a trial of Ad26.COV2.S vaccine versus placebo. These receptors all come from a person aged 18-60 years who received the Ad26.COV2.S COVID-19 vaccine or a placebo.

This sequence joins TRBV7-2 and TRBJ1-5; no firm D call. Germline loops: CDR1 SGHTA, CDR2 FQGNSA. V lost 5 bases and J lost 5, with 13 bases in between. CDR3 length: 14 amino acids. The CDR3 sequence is CASSPGDGYQPQHF. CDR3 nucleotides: TGTGCCAGCAGCCCAGGAGACGGCTATCAGCCCCAGCATTTT.

The CDR3 DNA is TGTGCCAGCAGAGCCCCGGTTGACTACGAGCAGTACTTC. Amino acid sequence: CASRAPVDYEQYF. V and J are TRBV28 and TRBJ2-7; D remains ambiguous. V was clipped by 6 bases and J by 3 bases, with 12 bases between them. CDR1 MDHEN and CDR2 SYDVKM come from the germline V gene. The CDR3 has 13 residues.

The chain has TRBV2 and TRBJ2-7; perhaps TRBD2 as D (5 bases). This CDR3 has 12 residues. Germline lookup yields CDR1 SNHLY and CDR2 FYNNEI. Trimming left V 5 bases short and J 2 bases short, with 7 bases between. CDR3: CASSPLAYEQYF. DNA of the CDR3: TGTGCCAGCAGTCCACTAGCCTACGAGCAGTACTTC.

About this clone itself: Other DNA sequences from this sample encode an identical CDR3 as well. DNA for the CDR3: TGCGCCAGCAGCTTAGGCCTCGCGAACACCGGGGAGCTGTTTTTT. It encodes CASSLGLANTGELFF. The chain employs TRBV5-1 and TRBJ2-2; D is undetermined. Germline V gene sequence: CDR1 SGHRS, CDR2 YFSETQ. Trimming left V 2 bases short and J 0 bases short, with 8 bases between. The CDR3 has 15 residues.